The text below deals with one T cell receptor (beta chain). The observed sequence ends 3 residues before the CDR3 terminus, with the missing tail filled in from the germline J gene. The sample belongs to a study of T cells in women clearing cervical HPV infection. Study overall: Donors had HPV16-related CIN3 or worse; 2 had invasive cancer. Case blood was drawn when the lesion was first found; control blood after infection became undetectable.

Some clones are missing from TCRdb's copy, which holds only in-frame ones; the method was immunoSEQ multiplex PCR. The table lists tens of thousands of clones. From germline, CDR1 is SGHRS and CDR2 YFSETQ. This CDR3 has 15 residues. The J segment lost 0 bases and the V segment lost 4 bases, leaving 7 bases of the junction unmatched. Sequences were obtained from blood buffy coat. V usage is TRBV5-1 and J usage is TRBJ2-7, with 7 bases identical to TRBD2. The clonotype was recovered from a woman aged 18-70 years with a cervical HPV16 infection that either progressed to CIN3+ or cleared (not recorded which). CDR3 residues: CASSASGAFSYEQYF. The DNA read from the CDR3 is TGCGCCAGCAGCGCCAGCGGGGCCTTCTCCTACGAG.